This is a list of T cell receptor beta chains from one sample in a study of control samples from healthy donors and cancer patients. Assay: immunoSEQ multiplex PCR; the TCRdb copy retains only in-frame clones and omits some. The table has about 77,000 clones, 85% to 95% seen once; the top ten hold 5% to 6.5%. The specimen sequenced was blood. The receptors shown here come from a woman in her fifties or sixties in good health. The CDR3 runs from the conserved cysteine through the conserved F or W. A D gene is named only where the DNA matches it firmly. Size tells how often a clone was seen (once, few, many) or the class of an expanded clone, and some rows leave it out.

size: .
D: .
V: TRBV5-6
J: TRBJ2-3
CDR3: CASSLVAAYYTDTQYF
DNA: TGTGCCAGCAGCTTGGTCGCGGCCTACTACACAGATACGCAGTATTTT

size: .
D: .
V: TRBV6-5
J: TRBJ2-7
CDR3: CASSYSAVSAYEQYF
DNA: TGTGCCAGCAGTTACTCAGCGGTCTCAGCCTACGAGCAGTACTTC

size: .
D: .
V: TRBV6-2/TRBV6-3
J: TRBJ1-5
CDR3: CASSYWDTPQHF
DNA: TGTGCCAGCAGTTACTGGGACACGCCCCAGCATTTT

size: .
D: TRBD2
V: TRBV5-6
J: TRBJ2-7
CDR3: CASSGTGTSRYEQYF
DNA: TGTGCCAGCAGCGGCACCGGGACTAGCCGCTACGAGCAGTACTTC

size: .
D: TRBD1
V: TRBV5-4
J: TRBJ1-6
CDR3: CASSPGDRGLGNSPLHF
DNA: TGTGCCAGCAGCCCGGGGGACAGGGGGCTTGGTAATTCACCCCTCCACTTT

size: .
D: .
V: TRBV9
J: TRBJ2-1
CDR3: CASSVSSTGDNEQFF
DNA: TGTGCCAGCAGCGTATCGAGCACAGGAGACAATGAGCAGTTCTTC

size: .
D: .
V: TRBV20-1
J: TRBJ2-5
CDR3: CSAYAQETQYF
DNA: TGCAGTGCGTATGCTCAAGAGACCCAGTACTTC

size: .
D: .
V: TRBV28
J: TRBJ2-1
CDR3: CASSFYGEQFF
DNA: TGTGCCAGCAGTTTTTATGGTGAGCAGTTCTTC

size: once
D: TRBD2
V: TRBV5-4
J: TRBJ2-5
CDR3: CASSPTGAGVYETQYF
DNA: TGTGCCAGCAGCCCCACCGGAGCGGGAGTCTATGAGACCCAGTACTTC

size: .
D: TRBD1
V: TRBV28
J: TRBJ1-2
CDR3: CASSLQGAGGYTF
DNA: TGTGCCAGCAGTTTGCAGGGGGCGGGTGGCTACACCTTC

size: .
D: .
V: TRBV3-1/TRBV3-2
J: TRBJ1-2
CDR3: CASSKRSGKSYGYTF
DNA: TGTGCCAGCAGCAAACGTTCAGGGAAGAGCTATGGCTACACCTTC

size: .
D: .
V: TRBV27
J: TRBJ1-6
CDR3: CASSFKEKINSPLHF
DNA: TGTGCCAGCAGTTTCAAGGAGAAGATCAATTCACCCCTCCACTTT

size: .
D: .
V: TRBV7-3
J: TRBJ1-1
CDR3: CASSLMAENTEAFF
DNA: TGTGCCAGCAGCTTAATGGCAGAAAACACTGAAGCTTTCTTT

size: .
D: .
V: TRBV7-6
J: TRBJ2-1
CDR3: CASSLLSKGSYNEQFF
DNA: TGTGCCAGCAGCTTATTGAGCAAGGGCTCCTACAATGAGCAGTTCTTC

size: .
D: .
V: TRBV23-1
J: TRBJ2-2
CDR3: CASSLRFCLRICTGELFF
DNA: TGCGCCAGCAGTCTTCGATTCTGTCTCCGTATCTGCACCGGGGAGCTGTTTTTT

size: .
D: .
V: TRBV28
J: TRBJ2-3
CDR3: CASLGQQGDTQYF
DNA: TGTGCCAGCCTCGGACAGCAAGGAGATACGCAGTATTTT

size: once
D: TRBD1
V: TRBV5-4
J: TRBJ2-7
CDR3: CASSFDRGSYEQYF
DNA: TGTGCCAGCAGCTTTGACAGGGGCTCCTACGAGCAGTACTTC

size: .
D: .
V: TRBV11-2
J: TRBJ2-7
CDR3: CASSLAPGVSYEQYF
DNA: TGTGCCAGCAGCTTAGCCCCAGGGGTCTCCTACGAGCAGTACTTC